The entry below describes one TCR beta chain. This clonotype was counted at least ten times. Its binding antigen is unknown. No quality values exist for individual bases; no much larger clone is one base distant. From its cysteine to its phenylalanine, the CDR3 spans 12 amino acids. Only the CDR3 part of the read is kept: 36 bases, read in frame from the first base. Trimming at the junction amounts to 5 bases on V and 2 bases on J, and the germline ends lie 7 bases apart. CDR1 SGHRS and CDR2 YFSETQ are derived from the germline V gene. This sample stems from a study of T cells in Graves' hyperthyroidism and ophthalmopathy (dated 2019 in TCRdb). For the study in its entirety: Peripheral blood was collected at initial diagnosis, before any treatment. The 90 to 100 discovery patients were randomly divided into training and test sets at a 7:3 ratio. Prospective prediction of ophthalmopathy was tested in an independent validation cohort consisting of some 18 hyperthyroidism patients and around 16 patients who later progressed to ophthalmopathy. A discovery cohort of approximately 97 patients, fewer than 50 with Graves' ophthalmopathy and 55 to 60 with stable Graves' hyperthyroidism, was used to find distinguishing TCR V-J signatures. After sampling, hyperthyroidism patients received methimazole starting at 30 mg daily, and ophthalmopathy patients received high-dose intravenous methylprednisolone. The study also compared thyroid tissue and blood T-cell repertoires from 6 or 7 Graves' hyperthyroidism patients. TCR Vbeta CDR3 sequencing of fewer than 150 peripheral blood samples (over 40 ophthalmopathy, roughly 72 hyperthyroidism and some 17 progressor patients) is reported in the paper.

What the research found in general, with its limitations: No statistical method was used to set the sample size in advance, and investigators knew the group allocation. In validation, the model predicted progression to ophthalmopathy a median of roughly 6.2 months before onset, with roughly 70% sensitivity and 72.22% specificity. A 13 V-J signature model separated ophthalmopathy from stable hyperthyroidism, with about 90% sensitivity and 81% to 83% specificity in cross-validation and 80%/75% in testing. Blood samples also contained most of the expanded thyroid clonotypes (frequency above 0.001), which suggests that blood repertoires may reflect thyroid immune responses.

The TCR beta CDR3 regions were amplified from the RNA transcripts. A first-round RT-PCR of the TCR CDR3 used the HTBI primer set with the Qiagen OneStep RT-PCR kit. The libraries were constructed in a second round of multiplex PCR and then size-selected and purified. The libraries were sequenced on an Illumina HiSeq2000 using paired-end 100 bp reads. The study's processing was this. SOAPnuke was used to process the raw data, removing reads that contained adapters or uncalled bases, had a mean Phred below 15, or lacked an exact match to the constant primer or identifier. COPE v1.2.5 was used to merge high-quality paired reads, and clonotypes were defined as unique nucleotide sequences. Clonotypes were aligned to IMGT TRBV, TRBD and TRBJ reference segments using MiTCR v1.1. Only V-J combinations with frequency above 0.0001, covering approximately 99% of repertoires, were analysed. A TCS score was defined as the ratio between F50 (clonal expansion) and ExV (chaos), using BLOSUM62-based TCRdist between CDR3 peptides within each V-J. Welch's t-statistics and random forest reduced around 510 V-J features to 13, which were used in a naive Bayes classifier (R e1071). Thyroid-blood repertoire similarity was quantified with the Morisita-Horn index. The public reads were quality trimmed at Q25 with fastp and then assembled into clones with MiXCR by TCRdb, keeping productive beta chains. Rows merge per CDR3 protein into single entries with the most common DNA and genes. The V and J calls, along with clone size, are taken from TCRdb and not from the paper's own processing. The sample table lists roughly 560,000 distinct CDR3 sequences, roughly 14% of them with a count of one. Of the sample, about 3.9% falls within the top ten clones.

Ophthalmopathy patients had moderately to severely active disease, with a Clinical Activity Score of 3 or more, a NOSPECS grade of 4 or more, and a disease duration of less than 3 months. The study excluded patients with uncontrolled infections, other autoimmune diseases, pregnancy or lactation. Clinical symptoms, serum thyroxine and TRAb, thyroid ultrasound, and orbital computed tomography formed the basis for the diagnoses. PBMCs were isolated from about 9.1 ml of fresh peripheral blood by Ficoll-Paque density gradient centrifugation. Trizol reagent was used to extract total RNA, and RNA quality was then checked on an Agilent 2100 Bioanalyzer.

The sequence was obtained from a woman in her 40s with Graves' ophthalmopathy. This sequence uses TRBV5-1 and TRBJ1-1, with the D gene uncertain. The sequencing input was blood. The CDR3 reads CASRSPNTEAFF. The DNA reads as follows: TGCGCCAGCAGAAGCCCCAACACTGAAGCTTTCTTT.